This entry features one T cell receptor (beta chain) sequence. The authors' processing: The assay estimated nucleated cells by amplifying reference gene primers. TCRdb keeps only in-frame clones here, not all; method: immunoSEQ multiplex PCR. Clone size and V and J calls were adopted from that table, with D and trimming inferred from the DNA. The table shows roughly 260,000 clones, with 80% to 90% occurring only once. The data are from a study of blood T cell repertoires in COVID-19. The length of the CDR3 is 16 residues. The germline V gene has CDR1 SEHNR and CDR2 FQNEAQ (reference sequence). J lost 5 bases, V lost 0 bases, and 7 bases had no gene match.

This chain joins TRBV7-9 and TRBJ2-1, with TRBD2 matching over 7 bases. Sequencing used PBMCs or T cells enriched from blood (not recorded which). This TCR was sampled from a woman between 50 and 59 years old who had recovered from COVID-19. CDR3 DNA: TGTGCCAGCAGCTTAGCATGGGGACTAACCGACAATGAGCAGTTCTTC. Protein product: CASSLAWGLTDNEQFF.